The 21 T cell receptor beta chains listed next were all sequenced from one sample in a study of cytomegalovirus exposure and HLA in healthy donors. Both 60 Vbeta primers and 13 Jbeta primers went into the PCR. The method was immunoSEQ multiplex PCR; TCRdb's version includes in-frame clones alone and lacks a portion of them. The sample holds 200,000 to 300,000 clones, 84% seen once. Sequencing was carried out using PBMCs. These receptors all stem from a woman aged 40 to 49 in good health and CMV-seropositive.

V usage is TRBV18 and J usage is TRBJ2-1; D might be TRBD1 (5 bases). Trimming cost V 3 bases and J 3 bases, with 9 bases left between them. The V gene's germline CDR1 is KGHSH and CDR2 LQKENI. The CDR3 is 14 residues long. CDR3 nucleotides: TGTGCCAGCTCACCGGGGCTAGACTACAATGAGCAGTTCTTC. This gives the protein CASSPGLDYNEQFF.

For the CDR3, the DNA is TGCGCCAGCAGTCGATTAGACGGGACAGTTTATGGCTACACCTTC. Its translation: CASSRLDGTVYGYTF. The chain carries TRBV5-1 and TRBJ1-2; 7 nucleotides line up with TRBD1. This CDR3 has 15 amino acids. V trimming: 5 bases; J trimming: 5 bases; junction bases outside the gene matches: 12. Germline V CDR1 and CDR2: SGHRS, YFSETQ.

In nucleotides, the CDR3 is TGTGCCAGCAGTGAATGGGGACAGGGGGGCTTGGAGACCCAGTACTTC. This sequence encodes CASSEWGQGGLETQYF. The genes are TRBV2 and TRBJ2-5; 11 nucleotides line up with TRBD1. The V and J ends lost 2 bases and 5 bases, in that order; junction bases with no gene match: 7. Germline V gene lookup returns CDR1 SNHLY and CDR2 FYNNEI. This CDR3 is built from 16 residues.

The chain employs TRBV7-9 and TRBJ2-3; D might be TRBD2 (5 bases). This CDR3 is 13 amino acids long. The germline gives CDR1 SEHNR, CDR2 FQNEAQ (reference sequence). Trimming pared 3 bases from V and 6 bases from J, leaving 10 bases between. CDR3 sequence reads: CASSLLAVDTQYF. The CDR3 region has the DNA TGTGCCAGCAGCTTGCTAGCAGTGGATACGCAGTATTTT.

The count of this clone is one. V and J are TRBV2 and TRBJ1-1, with D uncertain. CDR1 is SNHLY, CDR2 FYNNEI, per germline. With 6 bases removed from V and 1 base from J, the gap between germline ends came to 9 bases. The CDR3 contains 13 residues. The DNA of the CDR3 is TGTGCCAGCAGAAATCAGGAGAACACTGAAGCTTTCTTT. As protein: CASRNQENTEAFF. The complete variable domain, with remaining parts taken from reference TRBV2 and TRBJ1-1, reads EPEVTQTPSHQVTQMGQEVILRCVPISNHLYFYWYRQILGQKVEFLVSFYNNEISEKSEIFDDQFSVERPDGSNFTLKIRSTKLEDSAMYFCASRNQENTEAFFGQGTRLTVV.

The rearrangement uses TRBV6-6 and TRBJ2-1; no clear D gene. In germline, CDR1 is MNHNY, CDR2 SVGAGI (reference sequence). The V end lost 6 bases, the J end lost 7 bases, and 7 bases lay between the germline ends. CDR3 length equals 11 residues. This CDR3 is CASSLLNEQFF. The CDR3 DNA reads TGTGCCAGCAGCCTATTAAATGAGCAGTTCTTC.

Remarks on this clone: Here the CDR3 omits its conserved ending phenylalanine or tryptophan, so a read error is the likely source. Because the CDR3's place on the DNA is in doubt, the DNA is left out and the CDR3 is given as listed by TCRdb. The chain joins TRBV4-3 to TRBJ1-1; the table's D call TRBD1 went unverified against the DNA. With termini counted, the CDR3 has 15 amino acids. Germline V CDR1 and CDR2: LGHNA, YSLEER. The CDR3 sequence is CASSQEVGARGSTSY.

The genes are TRBV27 and TRBJ2-1, with TRBD2 matching 11 bases. Germline CDR1 is MNHEY and CDR2 is SMNVEV (reference sequence). The CDR3 totals 14 residues. The ends lost 6 bases at V and 6 bases at J; junction bases unmatched: 4. The CDR3 DNA reads as TGTGCCAGCAGGGTACTAGCGGGAGCCAATGAGCAGTTCTTC. This codes for CASRVLAGANEQFF.

The V gene is TRBV19, the J gene TRBJ2-7, with D possibly TRBD2 on 5 matching bases. Germline CDR1 is LNHDA and CDR2 is SQIVND (reference sequence). V dropped 5 bases and J dropped 0 bases, with 11 bases sitting between them. This CDR3 comprises 14 residues. This CDR3 reads CASSDDGVSYEQYF. CDR3 nucleotide sequence: TGTGCCAGTAGTGACGACGGGGTCTCCTACGAGCAGTACTTC.

This clone occurred once. The chain links TRBV7-6 to TRBJ2-7; 9 bases are a match to TRBD1. V trimming: 3 bases; J trimming: 4 bases; junction bases outside the gene matches: 4. CDR1 SGHVS and CDR2 FNYEAQ come from the germline V gene. The CDR3 runs to 14 residues. The CDR3 loop reads CASSLNRGQYEQYF. The CDR3 DNA sequence: TGTGCCAGCAGCTTGAACAGGGGGCAGTACGAGCAGTACTTC.

This chain uses TRBV5-4 with TRBJ2-1, with D possibly TRBD2 on 6 matching bases. V gave up 3 bases and J gave up 6 bases, with 16 bases separating them. The CDR3 covers 15 residues. Germline values: CDR1 SGHNT, CDR2 YYREEE (reference sequence). The CDR3 DNA reads as TGTGCCAGCAGCTCGGCTAGCGAAGAACGCAATGAGCAGTTCTTC. Amino acids: CASSSASEERNEQFF.

The V call is TRBV6-6, the J call TRBJ1-6, with 7 nucleotides matching TRBD1. Losses at the gene ends were 5 bases for V and 5 bases for J; bases not matched to a gene: 6. This CDR3 spans 15 amino acids. Germline CDR1 and CDR2: MNHNY and SVGAGI (reference sequence). CDR3 loop: CASSQWDRHNSPLHF. CDR3 nucleotides: TGTGCCAGCAGTCAATGGGACAGACATAATTCACCCCTCCACTTT.

The J gene is TRBJ2-3, the V gene TRBV4-3; maybe TRBD2 (5 bases). V was trimmed by 0 bases and J by 7 bases, leaving 17 bases between them. This CDR3 is 16 amino acids long. Germline assignment: CDR1 LGHNA and CDR2 YSLEER. DNA of the CDR3: TGCGCCAGCAGCCAAGAAGCGGCTTGGGTCTCTCATACGCAGTATTTT. This sequence encodes CASSQEAAWVSHTQYF.

This rearrangement joins TRBV7-8 to TRBJ1-1; weak D call: TRBD1 (6 bases). Germline assignment: CDR1 SGHVS and CDR2 FQNEAQ. Trimming took 1 base from V and 6 from J, leaving 12 bases between them. CDR3 size: 14 residues. CDR3 loop: CASSLVAGAPEAFF. The CDR3 DNA follows: TGTGCCAGCAGCTTAGTTGCGGGGGCGCCTGAAGCTTTCTTT.

This clone was seen a few times. This chain joins TRBV5-1 and TRBJ2-7; TRBD2 agrees at 7 bases. The CDR3 sequence is 13 residues long. Germline CDR1 and CDR2: SGHRS and YFSETQ. The V segment lost 5 bases and the J segment 2 bases; nucleotides outside the gene matches: 4. The CDR3 protein is CASRFTSAYEQYF. In DNA, the CDR3 is TGCGCCAGCAGATTCACTAGCGCCTACGAGCAGTACTTC.

This chain connects TRBV19 to TRBJ1-1; D gene uncertain. Germline lookup yields CDR1 LNHDA and CDR2 SQIVND (reference sequence). The ends were cut back, 3 bases at V and 0 bases at J, with 8 bases in the middle. The CDR3 is made up of 14 amino acids. In nucleotides, the CDR3 is TGTGCCAGTAGTATTCCATACATGAACACTGAAGCTTTCTTT. Translation: CASSIPYMNTEAFF.

The chain is built from TRBV27 and TRBJ2-1, with 8 positions matching TRBD2. The CDR3 covers 13 residues. The V and J ends lost 7 bases and 5 bases, in that order; junction bases with no gene match: 4. Germline V gene lookup returns CDR1 MNHEY and CDR2 SMNVEV (reference sequence). CDR3 DNA sequence: TGTGCCAGCACTAGCGGGTTCGACAATGAGCAGTTCTTC. The encoded protein is CASTSGFDNEQFF.

The chain carries TRBV28 and TRBJ1-3; TRBD1 agrees at 7 bases. The CDR3 is 14 residues long. Germline CDR1 MDHEN, CDR2 SYDVKM. V shed 7 bases, J shed 2 bases, and the junction held 5 bases outside the gene matches. The CDR3 region is CASIPGTAGNTIYF. CDR3 sequence (DNA): TGTGCCAGCATTCCCGGGACAGCTGGAAACACCATATATTTT.

The V gene is TRBV12-5, the J gene TRBJ2-3; 11 bases match TRBD2. V was pared by 4 bases and J by 3 bases, with 9 bases of the junction left unmatched. The V gene's germline CDR1 is LGHNT and CDR2 FRNRAP. CDR3 length: 17 residues. CDR3 in amino acids: CASGYHGLAGVTDTQYF. CDR3 bases: TGTGCTAGTGGTTACCACGGACTAGCGGGTGTGACAGATACGCAGTATTTT.

This sequence joins TRBV4-2 and TRBJ1-2; no reliable D call. This CDR3 comprises 13 residues. In germline, CDR1 is LGHNA, CDR2 YNFKEQ. The V and J ends lost 6 bases and 2 bases respectively, with 10 bases between them. The CDR3 spells CASSPWRNYGYTF. CDR3 bases: TGTGCCAGCAGTCCTTGGCGGAACTATGGCTACACCTTC.

V and J are TRBV5-6 and TRBJ2-3; perhaps TRBD2 as D (5 bases). The germline V gene has CDR1 SGHDT and CDR2 YYEEEE. Trimming removed 3 bases at V and 4 bases at J, with 18 bases between. The CDR3 runs 16 residues. In nucleotides, the CDR3 is TGTGCCAGCAGCTCGCCGGGGTACCGCATCGCAGATACGCAGTATTTT. Protein product: CASSSPGYRIADTQYF. The full variable domain, rest sourced from reference TRBV5-6 and TRBJ2-3, is DAGVTQSPTHLIKTRGQQVTLRCSPKSGHDTVSWYQQALGQGPQFIFQYYEEEERQRGNFPDRFSGHQFPNYSSELNVNALLLGDSALYLCASSSPGYRIADTQYFGPGTRLTVL.